Listed here are 5 T cell receptor beta chains from one sample, sequenced in a study of T cell changes during pregnancy in multiple sclerosis. Profiling relied on immunoSEQ multiplex PCR, and the TCRdb table lists in-frame clones only, not all of them. The profile shows over 85,000 clones, 90% of them singletons. The material was peripheral blood, obtained in the second trimester of pregnancy. These receptors came from a female donor in good health, enrolled as a control in a pregnancy study.

The table lists this clone with a few counts. The chain joins TRBV14 to TRBJ1-2; 9 bases fit TRBD1. CDR1 and CDR2 from the germline V gene are SGHDN and FVKESK. The CDR3 has 16 residues. V lost 1 base, J lost 3 bases, and 6 bases stayed unmatched. The CDR3 DNA sequence: TGTGCCAGCAGCCAAGTCGCCGGGACAGGGCACTATGGCTACACCTTC. Translating gives CASSQVAGTGHYGYTF.

The DNA for the CDR3 is TGTGCCAGCAGTTACTCGAGCAGGGGTAATCAGCCCCAGCATTTT. It specifies CASSYSSRGNQPQHF. This chain joins TRBV6-5 and TRBJ1-5; D possibly corresponds to TRBD1 (6 bases). Trimming took off 0 bases at V and 4 bases at J, with 10 bases between the two ends. Germline-derived CDR1 and CDR2 are MNHEY and SVGAGI. CDR3 length: 15 amino acids.

This chain links TRBV7-9 with TRBJ1-2; TRBD1 matches 8 bases. The CDR3 runs 14 residues. Germline loops: CDR1 SEHNR, CDR2 FQNEAQ (reference sequence). V was pared by 3 bases and J by 4 bases, with 4 bases of the junction left unmatched. The CDR3 nucleotides are TGTGCCAGCAGCTTGACAGGGGCCGTCTATGGCTACACCTTC. Its translation is CASSLTGAVYGYTF.

This clone was found once. The V call is TRBV5-6, the J call TRBJ1-6, with 7 bases lining up with TRBD1. Germline V CDR1 and CDR2: SGHDT, YYEEEE. With V trimmed by 2 bases and J by 7 bases, 6 bases remained unmatched. This CDR3 is built from 15 residues. CDR3 in DNA: TGTGCCAGCAGCTTAGACAGGGTCGGGAATTCACCCCTCCACTTT. Translating it yields CASSLDRVGNSPLHF.

The chain employs TRBV30 and TRBJ1-6; 10 bases map to TRBD1. The CDR3 has 16 amino acids. CDR1 is GTSNPN and CDR2 is SVGIG in the germline V gene (reference sequence). With V trimmed by 4 bases and J by 6 bases, 9 bases remained unmatched. CDR3 nucleotides: TGTGCCTGGATCGCCGGGACAGGGGAAGGTAATTCACCCCTCCACTTT. It specifies CAWIAGTGEGNSPLHF. The whole variable domain, remainder taken from reference TRBV30 and TRBJ1-6, is SQTIHQWPATLVQPVGSPLSLECTVEGTSNPNLYWYRQAAGRGLQLLFYSVGIGQISSEVPQNLSASRPQDRQFILSSKKLLLSDSGFYLCAWIAGTGEGNSPLHFGNGTRLTVT.